This T cell receptor beta chain was identified during a study of Siglec-9 on CD8 T cells in melanoma. This clone was observed once. V was pared by 5 bases and J by 4 bases, with 8 bases of the junction left unmatched. This CDR3 has 16 residues. Germline V gene sequence: CDR1 MNHEY, CDR2 SMNVEV (reference sequence). Produced via immunoSEQ multiplex PCR; TCRdb's table is partial and in-frame only. The repertoire includes hundreds of clones, less than 65% of them detected once, and 69% sits in the top ten. The sequence was collected from a human donor in good health. Sequencing used Siglec-9+ CD8+ T cells sorted from blood. The V gene is TRBV27, the J gene TRBJ2-3, with 11 bases that match TRBD1. The CDR3, as DNA: TGTGCCAGCAGTGGGGACAGGGGGTTTTTCCCAGATACGCAGTATTTT. Translated, it gives CASSGDRGFFPDTQYF.